This T cell receptor (beta chain) was documented in a study of blood T cell repertoires in COVID-19. At the level of the study: Samples representing acute and convalescent COVID-19 were sourced from the United States, Italy and Spain.

Only in-frame clones appear in the TCRdb table, and some are missing; sequencing was by immunoSEQ multiplex PCR. The sample lists 250,000 or so clones, 84% occurring once. The germline V gene encodes CDR1 LNHDA and CDR2 SQIVND (reference sequence). Trimming cost V 5 bases and J 0 bases; bases outside gene matches: 10. This CDR3 has 17 residues. The TCR originated in a man aged 60 to 75 who had recovered from COVID-19. Sequencing used PBMCs or T cells enriched from blood (not recorded which). The V and J genes are TRBV19 and TRBJ1-1; 9 bases are shared with TRBD1. The DNA for the CDR3 is TGTGCCAGTAGTGAGAAACAGGGGGCACCTATGAACACTGAAGCTTTCTTT. Protein product: CASSEKQGAPMNTEAFF.